Listed here are 18 T cell receptor beta chains from one sample, sequenced in a study of T cells in Graves' hyperthyroidism and ophthalmopathy. Amplification of TCR beta CDR3 regions was performed using RNA transcripts as template. Carried out on the TCR CDR3, a first-round RT-PCR used the HTBI primer set. A single record per CDR3 protein comes from TCRdb applying MiXCR to the multiplex PCR reads. This sample has fewer than 600,000 distinct CDR3 sequences, with less than 15% found just once. The sequenced sample consisted of blood. These receptor sequences come from a woman in her forties with Graves' hyperthyroidism.

This clonotype was seen many times. The chain employs TRBV3-1 and TRBJ2-7, with TRBD1 matching 11 bases. CDR1 LGHDT and CDR2 YNNKEL come from the germline V gene (reference sequence). V lost 1 base, J lost 4 bases, and 9 bases stayed unmatched. The CDR3 has 17 amino acids. CDR3 residues: CASSQVYPGQGVYEQYF. DNA of the CDR3: TGTGCCAGCAGCCAAGTTTACCCGGGACAGGGGGTTTACGAGCAGTACTTC.

This clonotype was seen at least ten times. The genes are TRBV5-1 and TRBJ2-7; a possible D gene is TRBD1 (6 bases). Germline values: CDR1 SGHRS, CDR2 YFSETQ. The CDR3 is 15 amino acids. V gave up 4 bases and J gave up 4 bases, with 18 bases separating them. CDR3 coding DNA: TGCGCCAGCAGCCCACCAGGGGTGGGGCTTTACGAGCAGTACTTC. This codes for CASSPPGVGLYEQYF.

This clonotype occurred many times. This rearrangement joins TRBV7-2 to TRBJ2-1; D is uncertain. Trimming left V 0 bases short and J 9 bases short, with 12 bases between. Germline-derived CDR1 and CDR2 are SGHTA and FQGNSA. This CDR3 region has 14 residues. CDR3: CASSLATGYSEQFF. The CDR3 DNA sequence: TGTGCCAGCAGCTTAGCGACCGGGTATAGTGAGCAGTTCTTC.

This clonotype has just a few counts. This CDR3 reads CASSAGPGQPQHF. CDR3 in DNA: TGTGCCAGCAGCGCCGGCCCCGGTCAGCCCCAGCATTTT. The rearrangement uses TRBV7-6 and TRBJ1-5, with unresolved D. The CDR3 is made up of 13 amino acids. Germline CDR1 reads SGHVS; CDR2 reads FNYEAQ. Trimming removed 5 bases from V and 6 bases from J, with 11 bases in between.

A few counts support this clonotype. With a much larger clone just one base away, this may be a read error. The rearrangement uses TRBV28 and TRBJ2-1; no firm D call. There are 13 residues in the CDR3. Germline loops: CDR1 MDHEN, CDR2 SYDVKM. The CDR3 here is CACSFEAYNEQFF. The CDR3 nucleotides read TGTGCCTGCAGTTTCGAGGCTTACAATGAGCAGTTCTTC.

In its sample, this clonotype was seen many times. V is TRBV20-1 and J is TRBJ2-3; possibly TRBD2 for D (6 bases). CDR3 length: 14 residues. The germline gives CDR1 DFQATT, CDR2 SNEGSKA (reference sequence). Trimming pared 2 bases from V and 4 bases from J, leaving 13 bases between. The CDR3 protein is CSARKTRPPDTQYF. The CDR3 DNA sequence: TGCAGTGCTAGAAAGACTAGGCCTCCAGATACGCAGTATTTT.

The chain is built from TRBV29-1 and TRBJ2-1, with D possibly TRBD1 on 5 matching bases. The J call may be wrong; the DNA end is better matched by TRBJ2-7. Germline V gene sequence: CDR1 SQVTM, CDR2 ANQGSEA. The CDR3 consists of 13 residues. The CDR3 DNA follows: TGCAGCGTTGTTGGCAGGGTGTTGAATGAGCAGTACTTC. Its translation: CSVVGRVLNEQYF.

V is TRBV7-8 and J is TRBJ2-7, with 9 positions matching TRBD2. The ends lost 4 bases at V and 5 bases at J; junction bases unmatched: 9. The CDR3 spans 15 residues. CDR1 is SGHVS, CDR2 FQNEAQ, per germline. This CDR3 reads CASSSRAGGPNEQYF. The CDR3 bases are TGTGCCAGCAGCTCTAGGGCGGGAGGGCCGAACGAGCAGTACTTC.

This clonotype was seen ten or more times. This chain uses TRBV7-9 with TRBJ1-1, with TRBD1 matching over 8 bases. Germline CDR1 and CDR2: SEHNR and FQNEAQ (reference sequence). The CDR3 length is 13 residues. After removal of 5 bases from V and 8 bases from J, the junction contained 7 bases not matched to a gene. CDR3 sequence: CASSHGQGTEAFF. CDR3 nucleotides: TGTGCCAGCAGCCACGGACAGGGAACGGAAGCTTTCTTT. Combining the CDR3 with reference TRBV7-9 and TRBJ1-1 gives the whole variable domain DTGVSQNPRHKITKRGQNVTFRCDPISEHNRLYWYRQTLGQGPEFLTYFQNEAQLEKSRLLSDRFSAERPKGSFSTLEIQRTEQGDSAMYLCASSHGQGTEAFFGQGTRLTVV.

This clonotype was detected many times. This rearrangement joins TRBV28 to TRBJ2-1; possibly TRBD2 for D (5 bases). The CDR3 is 14 amino acids. V was pared by 5 bases and J by 7 bases, with 15 bases between. Germline V lookup: CDR1 MDHEN, CDR2 SYDVKM. CDR3 residues: CASSPGRTGNEQFF. The DNA for the CDR3 is TGTGCCAGCAGTCCCGGACGGACGGGGAATGAGCAGTTCTTC.

The chain recombines TRBV12-3 or TRBV12-4 with TRBJ1-3; D is unresolved. V lost 6 bases to trimming and J lost 0 bases, with 9 bases between them. The CDR3 is 14 residues long. The DNA for the CDR3 is TGTGCCAGCAGGGCAGGCTCCTCTGGAAACACCATATATTTT. It encodes CASRAGSSGNTIYF.

The chain is built from TRBV15 and TRBJ2-1; 7 bases are shared with TRBD2. With V trimmed by 6 bases and J by 4 bases, 9 bases remained unmatched. Looked up from germline, CDR1 is LNHNV and CDR2 is YYDKDF (reference sequence). The CDR3 length is 15 residues. The CDR3 DNA reads as TGTGCCACCAGTAAGCTGGCTAGCGGATACAATGAGCAGTTCTTC. As protein: CATSKLASGYNEQFF.

This clonotype appeared once. V usage is TRBV13 and J usage is TRBJ2-3; D is perhaps TRBD1 or TRBD2 (5 bases each). Per the germline V gene, CDR1 is PRHDT and CDR2 is FYEKMQ (reference sequence). V was cut by 5 bases and J by 6 bases, with 21 bases left in between. The CDR3 is 16 residues long. CDR3 loop: CASSKYTPGRADTQYF. The CDR3 coding sequence is TGTGCCAGCAGCAAATACACCCCGGGACGAGCGGATACGCAGTATTTT.

This clonotype was found many times. CDR3 sequence reads: CASSLDGTRYEQYF. The CDR3 DNA reads as TGCGCCAGCAGCTTGGACGGCACCAGATACGAGCAGTACTTC. This chain links TRBV5-1 with TRBJ2-7; D remains ambiguous. Germline V gene lookup returns CDR1 SGHRS and CDR2 YFSETQ. The CDR3 extends over 14 amino acids. Trimming removed 0 bases at V and 4 bases at J, with 11 bases between.

Ten or more counts support this clonotype. CDR3 sequence (DNA): TGTGCCAGCACCTTGTACCGGGCCCAGAACACTGAAGCTTTCTTT. Its translation: CASTLYRAQNTEAFF. The J gene is TRBJ1-1, the V gene TRBV28; no definite D call. Germline V gene sequence: CDR1 MDHEN, CDR2 SYDVKM. Trimming removed 7 bases from V and 1 base from J, with 16 bases in between. The length of the CDR3 is 15 residues. Full variable domain (outside the CDR3, taken from reference TRBV28 and TRBJ1-1): DVKVTQSSRYLVKRTGEKVFLECVQDMDHENMFWYRQDPGLGLRLIYFSYDVKMKEKGDIPEGYSVSREKKERFSLILESASTNQTSMYLCASTLYRAQNTEAFFGQGTRLTVV.

This sequence joins TRBV10-3 and TRBJ2-7; weak D call: TRBD1 (6 bases). The germline gives CDR1 ENHRY, CDR2 SYGVKD. This CDR3 comprises 13 residues. V dropped 9 bases and J dropped 6 bases, with 18 bases sitting between them. The CDR3: CAIRSGTLGEQYF. The CDR3 nucleotides read TGTGCCATTAGATCCGGGACACTGGGCGAGCAGTACTTC.

V is TRBV20-1 and J is TRBJ1-5; the match to TRBD1 covers 8 bases. This CDR3 region has 15 residues. Germline CDR1 DFQATT, CDR2 SNEGSKA (reference sequence). The junction had 9 bases not matched to a gene; V was cut back by 6 bases and J by 2 bases. CDR3 region: CSAPGQGVGNQPQHF. The CDR3 DNA reads as TGCAGTGCACCCGGACAGGGAGTGGGCAATCAGCCCCAGCATTTT.

The chain employs TRBV6-2 or TRBV6-3 and TRBJ2-7, with TRBD2 matching 10 bases. This CDR3 is built from 14 residues. CDR1 and CDR2 (germline): MNHEY, SVGEGT. J was trimmed by 5 bases and V by 8 bases; bases with no gene match: 9. CDR3 DNA sequence: TGTGCCAGCCGTACCATAGCGGGAGGCGACGAGCAGTACTTC. This gives the protein CASRTIAGGDEQYF.